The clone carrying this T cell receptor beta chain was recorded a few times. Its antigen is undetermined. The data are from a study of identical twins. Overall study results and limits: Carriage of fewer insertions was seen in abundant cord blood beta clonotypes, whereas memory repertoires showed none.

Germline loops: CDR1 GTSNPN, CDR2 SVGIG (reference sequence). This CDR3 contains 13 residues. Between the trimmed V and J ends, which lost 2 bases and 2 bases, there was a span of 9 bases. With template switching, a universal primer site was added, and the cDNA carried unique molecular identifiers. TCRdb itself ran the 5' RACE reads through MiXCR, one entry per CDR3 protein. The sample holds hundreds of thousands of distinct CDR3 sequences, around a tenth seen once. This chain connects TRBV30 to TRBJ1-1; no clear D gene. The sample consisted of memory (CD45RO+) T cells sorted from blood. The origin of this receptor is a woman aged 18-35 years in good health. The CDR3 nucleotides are TGTGCCTGGAGTTGGGAGGTCAACACTGAAGCTTTCTTT. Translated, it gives CAWSWEVNTEAFF.